The clone carrying this TCR beta chain was counted many times. What it binds is unknown. CDR3 size: 12 residues. The V end was cut by 2 bases, the J end by 8 bases, with 9 bases between. The V gene's germline CDR1 is MNHNY and CDR2 SVGAGI (reference sequence). TCR alpha and beta CDR3 regions were amplified from RNA using iRepertoire nested multiplex PCR. One-step reverse transcription and amplification started from roughly 100-400 ng of tissue mRNA or PBMC total RNA. TCRdb processed the multiplex PCR reads anew with MiXCR; each CDR3 protein has one entry. The sample records approximately 120,000 distinct CDR3 sequences, roughly 25% being singletons. These data come from a study of glioma-infiltrating T cells. The study, taken as a whole, reports: Non-neoplastic patients had below-expected tissue-blood divergence, while all gliomas exceeded expectation.

This TCR was recovered from a human donor with low-grade glioma or glioblastoma, undergoing nonglioma brain surgery, or in good health (not recorded which). The chain combines TRBV6-6 with TRBJ1-2; a possible D gene is TRBD1 (5 bases). Material for sequencing was glioma tissue, nonneoplastic brain tissue, or PBMCs (not recorded which). CDR3 DNA sequence: TGTGCCAGCAGTTACCCAGGGAACGGCTACACCTTC. Translating it yields CASSYPGNGYTF.